This T cell receptor (beta chain) came from a study of cytomegalovirus exposure and HLA in healthy donors. Study background: Some 85 million unique TCRs, all from HLA-typed donors, were included in an early release of the data. The study placed 70% to 85% of its approximately 380 genotyped donors in the Caucasian-associated ancestry cluster. Overall study findings and caveats: Among TCR beta chains, those listed as cytomegalovirus-associated numbered about 160.

With 4 bases clipped from V and 6 bases from J, the junction kept 12 bases outside the gene matches. Germline V gene data show CDR1 as GTSNPN and CDR2 as SVGIG (reference sequence). The CDR3 covers 14 residues. The sample holds a few counts of this clone. Its target is unknown. PCR involved 60 Vbeta and 13 Jbeta primers. Sequencing used immunoSEQ multiplex PCR; TCRdb keeps in-frame clones, though not all of them. The sample yields about 210,000 clones, over 75% seen once. This chain connects TRBV30 to TRBJ2-7, with 7 bases lining up with TRBD2. Input material: PBMCs. This TCR derives from a boy younger than 18 in good health and CMV-seronegative. CDR3 sequence reads: CAWKVGRESSEQYF. The CDR3 nucleotides read TGTGCCTGGAAGGTAGGGCGGGAGTCTTCCGAGCAGTACTTC. Using reference TRBV30 and TRBJ2-7 for the parts outside the CDR3, the full variable domain is SQTIHQWPATLVQPVGSPLSLECTVEGTSNPNLYWYRQAAGRGLQLLFYSVGIGQISSEVPQNLSASRPQDRQFILSSKKLLLSDSGFYLCAWKVGRESSEQYFGPGTRLTVT.